This T cell receptor beta chain appears in the sequencing data of a study of cytomegalovirus exposure and HLA in healthy donors. This clone was observed a single time. The repertoire was sequenced with immunoSEQ multiplex PCR; TCRdb's copy has only in-frame clones and lacks some. Of 35,000 to 50,000 clones listed, more than 85% are singletons. The CDR3 runs to 14 residues. Germline lookup yields CDR1 MDHEN and CDR2 SYDVKM. V shed 6 bases, J shed 5 bases, and the junction held 9 bases outside the gene matches. The specimen was PBMCs. The sequence was collected from a woman aged 18 to 35 in good health and CMV-seronegative. J is TRBJ1-2 and V is TRBV28, with 7 bases fitting TRBD1. In nucleotides, the CDR3 is TGTGCCAGCAGGAAGGAACAGGGGAGATATGGCTACACCTTC. This gives the protein CASRKEQGRYGYTF.